The entry below describes one T cell receptor beta chain. CD45RO-negative, CCR7-positively selected cells formed the naive CD8 fraction, excluding terminally differentiated effector memory CD45RA+ cells. V was shortened by 4 bases and J by 2 bases, with 15 bases between the two germline ends. This CDR3 is 16 amino acids long. In germline, CDR1 is MGHRA, CDR2 YSYEKL. Measured with immunoSEQ multiplex PCR; TCRdb has only the in-frame clones, and not every one. Here the sample spans 650,000 to 800,000 clones, 92% being singletons. The data originate from a study of shared clonotypes between healthy human individuals.

The chain recombines TRBV4-1 with TRBJ2-4; D ambiguous. The sequencing sample was made of naive CD8+ T cells sorted from blood. The source is a man aged 25 to 40 in good health. The CDR3: CASSPWVGRSKNIQYF. The CDR3 coding sequence is TGCGCCAGCAGCCCCTGGGTGGGTCGCTCCAAAAACATTCAGTACTTC.